This TCR beta chain was recorded in a study of blood T cell repertoires in COVID-19. Study-wide context: There were acute and convalescent COVID-19 samples, and they came from the United States, Italy and Spain. T cells, B-cell-depleted T cells, or PBMCs provided the cDNA or gDNA that served as material.

Per the original methods: Reference gene primers were amplified, and this amplification served to estimate nucleated cell counts. Sequencing used immunoSEQ multiplex PCR; TCRdb keeps in-frame clones, though not all of them. For V, J and clone size, that table is used; D and trimming come from the DNA. The data show over 70,000 clones, with about 85% seen just once and approximately 9.9% held by the top ten. Patients at the Seattle site were enrolled during active infection and followed longitudinally. This CDR3 has 13 residues. CDR1 and CDR2 (germline): SQVTM, ANQGSEA. The V and J ends lost 3 bases and 4 bases respectively, with 9 bases between them. This clone was seen a few times.

The chain recombines TRBV29-1 with TRBJ1-4; D call uncertain. Sequencing input: peripheral blood. The receptor was derived from a man aged 60-69 years with COVID-19, enrolled during active disease. CDR3 residues: CSVEEGSNEKLFF. CDR3 coding DNA: TGCAGCGTTGAGGAGGGCAGTAATGAAAAACTGTTTTTT.